Below, one TCR beta chain is given with its context. What antigen it recognizes has not been identified. These data originate in a study of T cell responses to AZD1222 COVID-19 vaccine (dated by TCRdb to about 2021). Context from the whole study: A total of more than 230 trial participants underwent TCR sequencing, of whom roughly 210 had received two doses of AZD1222 and some 26 had received two doses of the MenACWY control vaccine. Enrollment into the trials was organized by age into subgroups of 18-55, 56-69 and 70-plus years, and those subgroups contained 148, 28 and 57 TCR-sequenced participants, respectively. Findings and caveats that apply to the study as a whole: Reportedly, close to half of the unique spike-specific TCRs recognized epitopes lying outside the regions that are mutated in the B.1.351 and B.1.1.7 variants. Most participants were white British and females outnumbered males, and the authors suggested that clonal diversity may have been underestimated. Conclusions about previously exposed vaccinees were limited because only a handful of AZD1222 recipients were SARS-CoV-2 seropositive at baseline. Because no day 14 peak-response samples were available, repertoires were characterized only after the peak T cell response. Spike-specific TCR breadth and depth rose significantly after two AZD1222 doses compared with day 0 and with MenACWY recipients. In the small 56-69-year group, the increase in depth fell short of significance, most likely because of low power. The whole spike protein was spanned by vaccine-associated CD4 TCRs, and dominant responses were seen in regions 160-218 and 743-854.

What the time point label conveys for this sample: baseline before first vaccination. Samples from vaccinated people were obtained from the UK trials COV001 and COV002, which included a single-blind randomized controlled phase 2/3 trial of AZD1222 (ChAdOx1 nCoV-19) in healthy adults. Trial participant PBMC samples were collected at day 0 and day 28 after the second dose for TCRbeta chain sequencing. The CDR3 regions of human TCRbeta chains were analyzed by immunosequencing. Per the source publication's procedure: Repertoire TCRs were checked for matches against a reference library of SARS-CoV-2-specific TCRs that had been generated using the MIRA antigen-specificity platform. Breadth meant the fraction of unique TCRs that were SARS-CoV-2-associated, whereas depth meant the fraction of total T cells that were SARS-CoV-2-associated. Using the MIRA data, every spike-specific TCR was mapped to the spike region that the TCR reacted to and assigned to either a CD4 or a CD8 class. Log10-transformed breadth and depth values were compared by one-way ANOVA with Sidak's multiple comparisons tests. As stored in TCRdb, this immuneACCESS dataset retains in-frame rearrangements with V and J assigned. A fraction of the clones does not appear; measured against another copy, unresolved V genes explain less than half of the discrepancy, and the remainder lacks a known reason. V, J and clone size derive from that table, while D and trimming were established from the DNA sequence. The sample has over 130,000 clones on record. Jointly, the top ten make up approximately 2% of the sample.

Via the germline V gene, CDR1 is SGHRS and CDR2 YFSETQ. V lost 0 bases and J lost 8 bases; the stretch between them is 12 bases long. The CDR3 holds 14 amino acids from the cysteine to the phenylalanine. The CDR3 DNA has 42 bases and is translated from base 1. Sequenced material: peripheral blood. Recombination joined TRBV5-1 with TRBJ2-1; TRBD2 is perhaps the D gene, given 7 matching bases. The clonotype comes from an adult in good health. The CDR3 here reads CASSLEGGLDEQFF. DNA sequence: TGCGCCAGCAGCTTGGAGGGGGGGCTGGATGAGCAGTTCTTC.